The entry below describes one T cell receptor beta chain. This entry comes from a study of early T cells in non-severe SARS-CoV-2 infection. From germline, CDR1 is SGHKS and CDR2 YYEKEE (reference sequence). The CDR3 sequence is 11 residues long. V lost 7 bases to trimming and J lost 12 bases; unmatched junction nucleotides: 8. One entry per CDR3 protein results from TCRdb running MiXCR on the 5' RACE reads. This table has tens of thousands of distinct CDR3 sequences, approximately 16% appearing once. This TCR was recovered from an adult who was a healthcare worker with PCR-confirmed SARS-CoV-2 infection or an uninfected control (not recorded which). The chain uses TRBV5-5 and TRBJ2-7, with 9 bases lining up with TRBD2. The source was whole blood, collected at baseline. The CDR3 reads CASWAGGLSYF. The CDR3 DNA reads TGTGCCAGCTGGGCGGGAGGGCTCTCGTACTTC.